Ten or more counts support the clone carrying this T cell receptor beta chain. In TCRdb, the RACE reads were re-called with MiXCR into one record per CDR3 protein. Here the sample spans more than 85,000 distinct CDR3 sequences, roughly 8.5% being singletons. Documented time point: pre-sensitization, week 0. As for treatment: therapeutic diphenylcyclopropenone sensitization with weekly scalp DPC. Extraction of total RNA was performed on unfractionated whole blood. This CDR3 spans 15 amino acids. V was pared by 1 base and J by 5 bases, with 12 bases between. Germline CDR1 SGHVS, CDR2 FNYEAQ. This record comes from a study of human T cells and chemical hapten exposure.

The sequence was obtained from a man aged 40-50 years with alopecia areata. Some clones in this sample may be carry-over from other donors' samples. The sequences come from whole blood, collected in connection with sensitization to the hapten diphenylcyclopropenone (DPC). This chain uses TRBV7-6 with TRBJ1-5; possible D gene TRBD1, 5 bases. CDR3 nucleotides: TGTGCCAGCAGCTTAGGAGGGGCGAGTTATCAGCCCCAGCATTTT. Amino acid sequence: CASSLGGASYQPQHF.